The source of this TCR beta chain is a study of memory CD4+ T cells and cytomegalovirus serostatus (dated by TCRdb to between 2018 and 2021). For the wider study: The cohort included around 35 healthy adults from Belgium, of whom 9 were CMV seropositive and approximately 25 were CMV seronegative. To replicate a published TCR-based CMV serostatus classifier, the study sequenced CD4+ memory TCRbeta repertoires from a Belgian cohort whose cytomegalovirus serostatus was known.

The V and J ends are trimmed by 4 bases and 7 bases, leaving 8 bases between them. The germline V gene encodes CDR1 LGHNA and CDR2 YNFKEQ. Including the terminal cysteine and phenylalanine, the CDR3 comprises 12 residues. The entry retains the CDR3 DNA only, 36 bases that are in frame from base 1. General study outcomes and caveats: The results were interpreted as suggesting that the CMV-associated TCR signature is mostly present in the CD4+ memory repertoire. Only CD4+CD45RO+ memory cells were sequenced, in contrast to the original study, which included naive and memory CD4+ and CD8+ populations. For CMV serostatus prediction, a median bootstrapped AUC of approximately 0.95 was reached with the original framework, and a median bootstrapped AUC of about 0.91 was reached with a US-trained random forest. On the Belgian cohort, the classifier based on the original framework reached a median bootstrapped AUC of roughly 0.96, with a 95% CI of 0.76-1.00. Among the roughly 160 previously reported CMV-associated TCRbeta sequences, approximately 70 showed up in the CD4+ memory repertoires, with each one found in between one and five individuals.

A FACSAria II was used to sort memory CD4+ T cells, defined as single viable CD3+CD4+CD8-CD45RO+ cells. CMV serostatus was assessed using a Roche Elecsys assay, by which serum IgG against CMV pp150, pp28, p38 and p52 was detected. After thawing, total CD4+ T cells were enriched by positive selection with CD4 magnetic microbeads. The samples came from a different study that was designed specifically to examine the CD4+ T cell memory repertoire. Peripheral blood mononuclear cells were isolated and cryopreserved according to standard operating procedures, and serum was stored at -80 degrees C. CD3-PerCP (BW264/56), CD4-APC (RPA-T4), CD45RO-PE (UCHT1) and CD8-Pacific Orange (3B5) antibodies were used for staining, and non-viable cells were excluded with Sytox blue. Concerning this clone: Its recognized antigen is unknown. No much larger clonotype is one base removed from it; base qualities were not supplied.

Genomic DNA was extracted from sorted cells with the Quick-DNA Microprep Kit. Amplification of TCRbeta DNA was done with the immunoSEQ hsTCRbeta kit, following the protocol from the manufacturer. TCRbeta libraries were sequenced on an Illumina MiSeq instrument. Per the authors' processing: Removing out-of-frame sequences left some 2,200,000 distinct TCRbeta sequences, an average of about 70,000 per individual. Each individual was scored according to the count of 164 previously reported CMV-associated TCRbeta sequences and the total productive distinct TCRbeta count. A beta-binomial model was reimplemented in Python, and random forests from scikit-learn, run with default parameters, were trained on data from the US cohort. On the Belgian cohort, classifier performance was reported as the median AUC, along with percentile confidence intervals, across 10,000 bootstrap iterations. TCRdb limited this immuneACCESS table to in-frame rearrangements with V and J called. A share of clones is missing; checked studies link under half to unresolved V genes, and the rest is unexplained. The V and J calls and the clone size are those of that table, but D and trimming were determined from the DNA. The sample records tens of thousands of clones, around 80% of which are singletons. The biggest ten clones account for about 0.8% of the sample.

The source of this sequence is an adult in good health and CMV-seronegative. The sequenced sample was memory CD4+ T cells from blood. This receptor chain uses TRBV4-2 and TRBJ2-1, with TRBD2 tentatively as D gene (6 bases match). The sequenced DNA: TGTGCCAGCAGCCCGGAGGGGAATGAGCAGTTCTTC. Its product reads: CASSPEGNEQFF.